Below, 22 T cell receptor beta chains from the same sample are listed, as sequenced in a study of control samples from healthy donors and cancer patients. The method was immunoSEQ multiplex PCR; TCRdb's version includes in-frame clones alone and lacks a portion of them. This table holds roughly 150,000 clones, 85% to 90% found once. Sequencing used blood. The source is a man aged 18-30 years in good health.

The chain is built from TRBV30 and TRBJ1-1; D perhaps matches TRBD1 (5 bases). The CDR3 has 17 residues. Trimming left V 4 bases short and J 1 base short, with 22 bases between. Germline V lookup: CDR1 GTSNPN, CDR2 SVGIG (reference sequence). The chain's CDR3 is CAWTKDRSGTRNTEAFF. The CDR3 DNA follows: TGTGCCTGGACTAAAGACAGAAGTGGAACGCGGAACACTGAAGCTTTCTTT.

The V call is TRBV4-1, the J call TRBJ1-1; no firm D call. This CDR3 has 14 residues. Germline assignment: CDR1 MGHRA and CDR2 YSYEKL. Trimming stripped 2 bases from V and 2 bases from J, with 9 bases between. CDR3 coding DNA: TGCGCCAGCAGCCAACCTAGGGCCAACACTGAAGCTTTCTTT. Translating it yields CASSQPRANTEAFF.

The gene calls are TRBV7-2 and TRBJ2-7; 11 bases fit TRBD1. V lost 5 bases, J lost 3 bases, and 6 bases stayed unmatched. Germline assignment: CDR1 SGHTA and CDR2 FQGNSA. The CDR3 contains 15 residues. For the CDR3, the DNA is TGTGCCAGCAGCACCACCGGGACAGGGGGCTACGAGCAGTACTTC. This codes for CASSTTGTGGYEQYF.

This rearrangement joins TRBV29-1 to TRBJ1-2; 7 bases are a match to TRBD1. The V gene's germline CDR1 is SQVTM and CDR2 ANQGSEA. Trimming at V came to 6 bases and at J to 4 bases, leaving 5 bases not matched to a gene. The CDR3 has 12 residues. CDR3 DNA: TGCAGCGTGGGAGGGGGCTCCTATGGCTACACCTTC. Translation gives CSVGGGSYGYTF.

The chain joins TRBV14 to TRBJ2-2; 9 positions match TRBD1. V lost 3 bases, J lost 4 bases, and 9 bases stayed unmatched. The CDR3 runs 17 residues. Germline assignment: CDR1 SGHDN and CDR2 FVKESK. The CDR3: CASSQGNRGRSTGELFF. The CDR3 coding sequence is TGTGCCAGCAGCCAGGGAAACAGGGGGCGAAGCACCGGGGAGCTGTTTTTT.

This sequence joins TRBV28 and TRBJ2-5; 9 nucleotides line up with TRBD2. V was clipped by 10 bases and J by 1 base; unmatched bases: 4. This CDR3 comprises 13 residues. Germline CDR1 reads MDHEN; CDR2 reads SYDVKM. CDR3 loop: CATRLAAQETQYF. The DNA of the CDR3 is TGTGCCACCAGACTAGCGGCCCAAGAGACCCAGTACTTC.

The chain combines TRBV21-1 with TRBJ1-5. TRBV21-1 is classified as a pseudogene. The CDR3 spans 16 residues. The CDR3 DNA sequence: TGTGCCAGCAGCAAAGTCGGAGGAGGGAGGAATCAGCCCCAGCATTTT. Translating it yields CASSKVGGGRNQPQHF.

This clone occurred once. The chain couples TRBV9 to TRBJ1-1; a possible D gene is TRBD1 (5 bases). Germline V gene sequence: CDR1 SGDLS, CDR2 YYNGEE. The V end was cut by 3 bases, the J end by 3 bases, with 18 bases between. CDR3 length: 16 amino acids. The CDR3 is CASSADRGSMHTEAFF. The CDR3 coding sequence is TGTGCCAGCAGCGCGGACCGGGGGAGTATGCACACTGAAGCTTTCTTT.

This sequence joins TRBV6-5 and TRBJ2-7; D gene unclear. The CDR3 totals 12 residues. CDR1 is MNHEY, CDR2 SVGAGI, per germline. Trimming took off 4 bases at V and 5 bases at J, with 9 bases between the two ends. CDR3 sequence (DNA): TGTGCCAGCAGTTCAGAAGGTCACGAGCAGTACTTC. Its protein product is CASSSEGHEQYF.

The V call is TRBV7-2, the J call TRBJ2-1; D gene ambiguous. The germline V gene has CDR1 SGHTA and CDR2 FQGNSA. This CDR3 has 16 residues. The V end lost 3 bases, the J end lost 0 bases, and 12 bases lay between the germline ends. DNA of the CDR3: TGTGCCAGCAGCTTGGCGAGGATGGGCTCCTACAATGAGCAGTTCTTC. Its protein product is CASSLARMGSYNEQFF.

CDR3 protein: CASSPKMGVNTDTQYF. For the CDR3, the DNA is TGTGCCAGCAGCCCGAAGATGGGGGTGAACACAGATACGCAGTATTTT. V and J are TRBV7-9 and TRBJ2-3; TRBD1 or TRBD2 may be the D gene (5 bases each). The V end was cut by 5 bases, the J end by 2 bases, with 17 bases between. Germline CDR1 reads SEHNR; CDR2 reads FQNEAQ (reference sequence). This CDR3 contains 16 residues.

In this sample, this clone turned up a few times. This rearrangement joins TRBV27 to TRBJ2-3; no clear D gene. V dropped 5 bases and J dropped 0 bases, with 12 bases sitting between them. This CDR3 is built from 15 residues. Germline V gene data show CDR1 as MNHEY and CDR2 as SMNVEV (reference sequence). CDR3: CASSKSLESTDTQYF. CDR3 DNA: TGTGCCAGCAGTAAGTCCCTAGAGAGCACAGATACGCAGTATTTT.

This chain uses TRBV5-5 with TRBJ2-3; D tentatively fits TRBD1 or TRBD2 (6 bases each). This CDR3 spans 15 amino acids. Germline V gene data show CDR1 as SGHKS and CDR2 as YYEKEE (reference sequence). V shed 5 bases and J shed 5 bases, with 18 bases lying between them. CDR3 DNA: TGTGCCAGCAGGTCCGTAGGGGGGCAAGAAGATACGCAGTATTTT. Translating gives CASRSVGGQEDTQYF.

This clone has only a few counts. The chain couples TRBV7-8 to TRBJ1-5; TRBD1 matches at 9 bases. The V segment lost 0 bases and the J segment 7 bases; nucleotides outside the gene matches: 10. Germline CDR1 is SGHVS and CDR2 is FQNEAQ. The CDR3 runs 17 residues. The chain's CDR3 is CASSLAIQQGAWQPQHF. CDR3 coding DNA: TGTGCCAGCAGCTTAGCGATTCAACAGGGGGCATGGCAGCCCCAGCATTTT. The full variable domain, completed using reference TRBV7-8 and TRBJ1-5, is GAGVSQSPRYKVAKRGQDVALRCDPISGHVSLFWYQQALGQGPEFLTYFQNEAQLDKSGLPSDRFFAERPEGSVSTLKIQRTQQEDSAVYLCASSLAIQQGAWQPQHFGDGTRLSIL.

In this sample, this clone turned up once. V usage is TRBV4-1 and J usage is TRBJ2-1; D is ambiguous. There are 15 residues in the CDR3. V lost 6 bases and J lost 6, with 18 bases in between. Germline V gives CDR1 MGHRA, CDR2 YSYEKL. In DNA, the CDR3 is TGCGCCAGCAGTCACTTTGTCCAGCCAGGCAATGAGCAGTTCTTC. Protein sequence: CASSHFVQPGNEQFF.

A remark on this clone: Sequence at one end of the junction differs from germline and may be a read error. The rearrangement joins TRBV7-3 to TRBJ2-5; no definite D call. The CDR3 runs to 13 residues. Germline V gives CDR1 SGHTA, CDR2 FQGTGA. Written as DNA, the CDR3 is TGTGCCAGCAGCTTAACCCCAAAAGAAACCCAGTACTTC. Translation: CASSLTPKETQYF.

V gene TRBV4-1 combines with J gene TRBJ2-2; TRBD1 or TRBD2 may be the D gene (5 bases each). The CDR3 spans 16 residues. The V gene lost 1 base and the J gene lost 1 base, with 10 bases spanning the gap. Germline assignment: CDR1 MGHRA and CDR2 YSYEKL. As DNA, the CDR3 is TGCGCCAGCAGCCAAGGGAGGCAGGGGAACACCGGGGAGCTGTTTTTT. The encoded protein is CASSQGRQGNTGELFF.

CDR3 nucleotide sequence: TGCAGTGCAAGTATTAGCGGGGGCTTCAATGAGCAGTTCTTC. Residues: CSASISGGFNEQFF. V gene TRBV20-1 combines with J gene TRBJ2-1; 9 positions match TRBD2. This CDR3 comprises 14 residues. With V trimmed by 6 bases and J by 6 bases, 9 bases remained unmatched. Germline CDR1 and CDR2: DFQATT and SNEGSKA (reference sequence).

V gene TRBV7-9 combines with J gene TRBJ1-4; D is unclear. CDR1 and CDR2 from the germline V gene are SEHNR and FQNEAQ (reference sequence). Trimming shortened V by 2 bases and J by 3 bases, and 10 bases separated the two germline ends. The CDR3 consists of 15 residues. Here the CDR3 DNA reads TGTGCCAGCAGCTTATGGGGTGAGGCTAATGAAAAACTGTTTTTT. Translating gives CASSLWGEANEKLFF.

J is TRBJ1-1 and V is TRBV19, with a tentative D call TRBD1 (6 bases). V shed 7 bases and J shed 5 bases, with 26 bases lying between them. The CDR3 is made up of 17 amino acids. Germline CDR1 LNHDA, CDR2 SQIVND (reference sequence). As DNA, the CDR3 is TGTGCCAGTATGGTCGATTCTGGGAACAGGGCGGGGACTGAAGCTTTCTTT. This gives the protein CASMVDSGNRAGTEAFF.

The rearrangement uses TRBV7-2 and TRBJ1-1, with D maybe TRBD1 (5 bases). The CDR3 loop spans 13 amino acids. The germline CDR1 and CDR2 sequences are SGHTA and FQGNSA. V lost 4 bases, J lost 1 base, and 7 bases lay in between. CDR3 loop: CASSSGPNTEAFF. CDR3 nucleotides: TGTGCCAGCAGCTCGGGACCGAACACTGAAGCTTTCTTT.

The rearrangement joins TRBV7-9 to TRBJ1-5; D is undetermined. The V end lost 6 bases, the J end lost 0 bases, and 9 bases lay between the germline ends. Germline V gives CDR1 SEHNR, CDR2 FQNEAQ (reference sequence). The CDR3 is 14 residues long. CDR3 bases: TGTGCCAGCAGTATTGGGAATAGCAATCAGCCCCAGCATTTT. This encodes CASSIGNSNQPQHF.